The 20 T cell receptor beta chains presented below share a single source sample, sequenced in a study of blood T cell repertoires in COVID-19. The protocol was immunoSEQ multiplex PCR, while the TCRdb copy is restricted to in-frame clones and leaves out a portion. There are 120,000 to 150,000 clones in the sample; less than 90% occur only once, and approximately 9% lies in the top ten. The material sequenced was peripheral blood. All receptors come from a young man with COVID-19, enrolled during active disease.

The rearrangement joins TRBV20-1 to TRBJ1-5; 7 nucleotides align to TRBD1. J gave up 2 bases and V 6 bases, and 13 bases lay outside the gene matches. Germline assignment: CDR1 DFQATT and CDR2 SNEGSKA (reference sequence). CDR3 size: 16 residues. The CDR3 sequence: CSASQSIGGGNQPQHF. The CDR3 coding sequence is TGCAGTGCCAGTCAGAGTATAGGGGGCGGCAATCAGCCCCAGCATTTT.

This clone came up once. The CDR3 DNA follows: TGTGCCAGCAGCTTAGACAACTCACCCCTCCACTTT. As protein: CASSLDNSPLHF. The J gene is TRBJ1-6, the V gene TRBV7-9; no firm D call. CDR3 length: 12 amino acids. Germline V gene sequence: CDR1 SEHNR, CDR2 FQNEAQ (reference sequence). Between the trimmed V and J ends, which lost 1 base and 10 bases, there was a span of 5 bases.

The J gene is TRBJ2-3, the V gene TRBV19; TRBD1 might be the D (6 bases). Trimming took 3 bases from V and 8 from J, leaving 12 bases between them. This CDR3 region has 13 residues. Germline CDR1 is LNHDA and CDR2 is SQIVND (reference sequence). This CDR3 reads CASSMGALGTQYF. CDR3 DNA: TGTGCCAGTAGTATGGGGGCCCTTGGTACGCAGTATTTT.

The CDR3 nucleotides read TGTGCCAGCTCACCTTTTCAGGATAATGAAAAACTGTTTTTT. Encoded protein: CASSPFQDNEKLFF. The V and J genes are TRBV18 and TRBJ1-4; D remains unclear. CDR3 length: 14 residues. Germline CDR1 reads KGHSH; CDR2 reads LQKENI. Trimming took off 3 bases at V and 4 bases at J, with 9 bases between the two ends.

The gene calls are TRBV19 and TRBJ1-2; weak D call: TRBD1 (6 bases). The CDR3 totals 12 residues. V dropped 10 bases and J dropped 2 bases, with 11 bases sitting between them. Germline CDR1 and CDR2: LNHDA and SQIVND (reference sequence). The CDR3 region is CATETGNYGYTF. In DNA, the CDR3 is TGTGCCACCGAAACAGGGAACTATGGCTACACCTTC.

This chain joins TRBV7-6 and TRBJ2-1; 9 bases agree with TRBD2. Germline CDR1 reads SGHVS; CDR2 reads FNYEAQ. The CDR3 is made up of 17 amino acids. V dropped 0 bases and J dropped 4; count of bases not matched to a gene: 7. CDR3 bases: TGTGCCAGCAGCTTAGCGCCCCCAGCGGGAGGTTACAATGAGCAGTTCTTC. This encodes CASSLAPPAGGYNEQFF.

The V call is TRBV19, the J call TRBJ2-1; TRBD2 agrees at 11 bases. Germline assignment: CDR1 LNHDA and CDR2 SQIVND (reference sequence). The CDR3 totals 17 residues. Trimming took 3 bases from V and 10 from J; bases not matched to a gene: 14. CDR3 coding DNA: TGTGCCAGTAGTATCGGCCTAGCGGGGGGCCGAGGCAGGGAGCAGTTCTTC. Translating it yields CASSIGLAGGRGREQFF. Full variable domain (missing parts from reference TRBV19 and TRBJ2-1): DGGITQSPKYLFRKEGQNVTLSCEQNLNHDAMYWYRQDPGQGLRLIYYSQIVNDFQKGDIAEGYSVSREKKESFPLTVTSAQKNPTAFYLCASSIGLAGGRGREQFFGPGTRLTVL.

The chain links TRBV5-1 to TRBJ2-5; D uncertain. Germline values: CDR1 SGHRS, CDR2 YFSETQ. V lost 2 bases, J lost 1 base, and 12 bases lay in between. The CDR3 is 15 amino acids. CDR3 protein: CASSFTMGSQETQYF. DNA of the CDR3: TGCGCCAGCAGCTTTACGATGGGCTCCCAAGAGACCCAGTACTTC.

The rearrangement links TRBV7-2 to TRBJ1-5; maybe TRBD1 (5 bases). There are 14 residues in the CDR3. The V gene lost 3 bases and the J gene lost 2 bases, with 8 bases spanning the gap. Germline V gene sequence: CDR1 SGHTA, CDR2 FQGNSA. CDR3 sequence: CASSFRVGNQPQHF. The DNA of the CDR3 is TGTGCCAGCAGCTTCAGGGTGGGCAATCAGCCCCAGCATTTT. The whole variable domain, remainder taken from reference TRBV7-2 and TRBJ1-5, is GAGVSQSPSNKVTEKGKDVELRCDPISGHTALYWYRQSLGQGLEFLIYFQGNSAPDKSGLPSDRFSAERTGGSVSTLTIQRTQQEDSAVYLCASSFRVGNQPQHFGDGTRLSIL.

This clone showed up just a few times. In nucleotides, the CDR3 is TGTGCCAGCAGCTTACGACCGGGACAGGGGACCGAGCAGTACTTC. This translates into CASSLRPGQGTEQYF. This chain uses TRBV11-2 with TRBJ2-7; TRBD1 matches 10 bases. The CDR3 covers 15 residues. The trim removed 2 bases at V and 6 bases at J, leaving 7 bases unmatched. Germline CDR1 is SGHAT and CDR2 is FQNNGV.

This chain joins TRBV7-8 and TRBJ2-1; D is possibly TRBD2 (7 bases). Germline loops: CDR1 SGHVS, CDR2 FQNEAQ. Trimming pared 5 bases from V and 0 bases from J, leaving 17 bases between. This CDR3 is 17 amino acids long. CDR3 nucleotide sequence: TGTGCCAGCAGCCCAGGGGTCAGCGGGGTCTCCTACAATGAGCAGTTCTTC. It is translated as CASSPGVSGVSYNEQFF.

The J gene is TRBJ1-2, the V gene TRBV18, with 7 bases that match TRBD1. This CDR3 spans 13 amino acids. V lost 3 bases to trimming and J lost 7 bases; unmatched junction nucleotides: 5. CDR1 KGHSH and CDR2 LQKENI come from the germline V gene. CDR3: CASSPDRATGYTF. The CDR3 DNA sequence: TGTGCCAGCTCACCCGACAGGGCCACTGGCTACACCTTC.

The rearrangement links TRBV6-2 or TRBV6-3 to TRBJ2-3, with 11 bases aligning to TRBD2. This CDR3 has 17 residues. Germline assignment: CDR1 MNHEY and CDR2 SVGEGT. Trimming at V came to 5 bases and at J to 4 bases, leaving 11 bases not matched to a gene. DNA for the CDR3: TGTGCCAGCAGTACCTTCGGGACTAGCGGCTTCGCAGATACGCAGTATTTT. Amino acid sequence: CASSTFGTSGFADTQYF.

The chain combines TRBV5-1 with TRBJ1-1; 8 bases agree with TRBD1. J lost 5 bases, V lost 2 bases, and 5 bases had no gene match. The CDR3 sequence is 14 residues long. CDR1 SGHRS and CDR2 YFSETQ come from the germline V gene. The CDR3 sequence is CASSFGQGRTEAFF. CDR3 coding DNA: TGCGCCAGCAGCTTCGGACAGGGCCGAACTGAAGCTTTCTTT.

The sample holds one count of this clone. The chain carries TRBV6-6 and TRBJ2-1, with D uncertain. Germline V lookup: CDR1 MNHNY, CDR2 SVGAGI (reference sequence). The CDR3 spans 12 residues. The germline V and J ends were trimmed by 5 bases and 5 bases, with 7 bases remaining between them. CDR3 nucleotide sequence: TGTGCCAGCAGTCCCTCTAACAATGAGCAGTTCTTC. It specifies CASSPSNNEQFF.

This chain connects TRBV10-1 to TRBJ2-3; D unresolved. Trimming cost V 4 bases and J 3 bases, with 8 bases left between them. Germline assignment: CDR1 WNHNN and CDR2 SYGVQD (reference sequence). CDR3 length equals 13 residues. CDR3 DNA sequence: TGCGCCAGCAGTGCCTCGTTGACAGATACGCAGTATTTT. This codes for CASSASLTDTQYF.

The CDR3 nucleotides read TGTGCCAGCAGCTGGGGACTAGCGGGCTATATTGGAGAGACCCAGTACTTC. It encodes CASSWGLAGYIGETQYF. V gene TRBV5-4 combines with J gene TRBJ2-5; 12 bases agree with TRBD2. This CDR3 spans 17 amino acids. With 3 bases clipped from V and 4 bases from J, the junction kept 10 bases outside the gene matches. CDR1 and CDR2 from the germline V gene are SGHNT and YYREEE (reference sequence).

J is TRBJ2-2 and V is TRBV4-3, with D possibly matching TRBD1 (6 bases). V shed 0 bases and J shed 5 bases, with 13 bases lying between them. The germline CDR1 and CDR2 sequences are LGHNA and YSLEER. The CDR3 is 16 amino acids. The CDR3 sequence: CASSQDFRGDTGELFF. DNA of the CDR3: TGCGCCAGCAGCCAAGATTTCAGGGGAGATACCGGGGAGCTGTTTTTT.

The chain carries TRBV28 and TRBJ2-7, with 12 bases that match TRBD1. With 2 bases clipped from V and 6 bases from J, the junction kept 5 bases outside the gene matches. The CDR3 covers 15 residues. Per the germline V gene, CDR1 is MDHEN and CDR2 is SYDVKM. This CDR3 is CASSLHGTGGAEQYF. Here the CDR3 DNA reads TGTGCCAGCAGTTTACACGGGACAGGGGGCGCCGAGCAGTACTTC.

J is TRBJ1-6 and V is TRBV3-1 (or the pseudogene TRBV3-2), with a possible D match to TRBD1 (6 bases). The CDR3 covers 13 residues. Germline CDR1 is LGHDT and CDR2 is YNNKEL (reference sequence). Trimming took off 2 bases at V and 12 bases at J, with 11 bases between the two ends. CDR3 nucleotide sequence: TGTGCCAGCAGCCAACAGGGGAGTGGACCCCTCCACTTT. This translates into CASSQQGSGPLHF.